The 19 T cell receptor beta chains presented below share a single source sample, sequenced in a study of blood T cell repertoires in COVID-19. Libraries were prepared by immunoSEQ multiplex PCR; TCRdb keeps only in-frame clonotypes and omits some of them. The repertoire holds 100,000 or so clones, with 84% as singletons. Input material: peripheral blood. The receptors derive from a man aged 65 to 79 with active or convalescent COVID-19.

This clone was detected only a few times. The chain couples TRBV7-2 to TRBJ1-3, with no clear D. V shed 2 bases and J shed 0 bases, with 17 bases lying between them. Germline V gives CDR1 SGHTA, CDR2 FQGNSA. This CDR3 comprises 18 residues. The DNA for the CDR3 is TGTGCCAGCAGCTTACGGGGTGCATATTTAAACTCTGGAAACACCATATATTTT. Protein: CASSLRGAYLNSGNTIYF.

This chain's CDR3 is CASSSQVEAFF. CDR3 coding DNA: TGTGCCAGCAGCTCACAGGTTGAAGCTTTCTTT. The V call is TRBV7-9, the J call TRBJ1-1; TRBD1 is a possible D gene (5 bases). CDR3 length: 11 residues. V gave up 4 bases and J gave up 7 bases, with 7 bases separating them. From germline, CDR1 is SEHNR and CDR2 FQNEAQ (reference sequence).

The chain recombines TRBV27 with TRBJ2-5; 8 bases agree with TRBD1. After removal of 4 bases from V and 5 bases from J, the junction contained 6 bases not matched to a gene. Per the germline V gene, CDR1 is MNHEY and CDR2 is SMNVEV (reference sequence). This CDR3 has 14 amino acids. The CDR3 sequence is CASSSTGGRETQYF. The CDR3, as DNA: TGTGCCAGCAGTTCAACAGGGGGTCGGGAGACCCAGTACTTC.

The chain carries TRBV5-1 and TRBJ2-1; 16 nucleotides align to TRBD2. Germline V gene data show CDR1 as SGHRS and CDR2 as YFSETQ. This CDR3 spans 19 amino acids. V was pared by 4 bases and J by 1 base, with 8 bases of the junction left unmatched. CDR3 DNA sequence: TGCGCCAGCAGCCCTTTGACGGGACTAGCGGGGGGGTCCTACAATGAGCAGTTCTTC. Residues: CASSPLTGLAGGSYNEQFF.

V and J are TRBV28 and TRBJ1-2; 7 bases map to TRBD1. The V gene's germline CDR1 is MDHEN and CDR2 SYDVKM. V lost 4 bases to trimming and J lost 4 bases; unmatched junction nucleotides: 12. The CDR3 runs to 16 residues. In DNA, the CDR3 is TGTGCCAGCAGTTCGGGTCACTCGACAGGGATCTATGGCTACACCTTC. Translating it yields CASSSGHSTGIYGYTF.

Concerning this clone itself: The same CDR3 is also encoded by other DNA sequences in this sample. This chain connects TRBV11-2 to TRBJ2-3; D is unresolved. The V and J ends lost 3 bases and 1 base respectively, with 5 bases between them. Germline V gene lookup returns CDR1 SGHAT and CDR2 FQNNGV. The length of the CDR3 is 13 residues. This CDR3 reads CASSLAGTDTQYF. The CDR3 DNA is TGTGCCAGCAGCTTGGCAGGCACAGATACGCAGTATTTT. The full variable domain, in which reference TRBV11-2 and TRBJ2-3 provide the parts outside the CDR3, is EAGVAQSPRYKIIEKRQSVAFWCNPISGHATLYWYQQILGQGPKLLIQFQNNGVVDDSQLPKDRFSAERLKGVDSTLKIQPAKLEDSAVYLCASSLAGTDTQYFGPGTRLTVL.

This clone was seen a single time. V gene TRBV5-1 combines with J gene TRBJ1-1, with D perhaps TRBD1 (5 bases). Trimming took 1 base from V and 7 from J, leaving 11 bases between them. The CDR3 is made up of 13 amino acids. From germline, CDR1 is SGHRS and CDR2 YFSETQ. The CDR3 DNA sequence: TGCGCCAGCAGCTTGTTGGTCGGGGGTGAAGCTTTCTTT. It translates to CASSLLVGGEAFF.

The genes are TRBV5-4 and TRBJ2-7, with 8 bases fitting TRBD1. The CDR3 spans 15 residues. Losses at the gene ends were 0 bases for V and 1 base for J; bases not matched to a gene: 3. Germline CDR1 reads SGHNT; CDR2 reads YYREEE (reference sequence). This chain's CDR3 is CASSLGGQGSYEQYF. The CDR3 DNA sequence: TGTGCCAGCAGCTTGGGAGGACAGGGATCCTACGAGCAGTACTTC. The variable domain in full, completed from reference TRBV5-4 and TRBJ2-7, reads ETGVTQSPTHLIKTRGQQVTLRCSSQSGHNTVSWYQQALGQGPQFIFQYYREEENGRGNFPPRFSGLQFPNYSSELNVNALELDDSALYLCASSLGGQGSYEQYFGPGTRLTVT.

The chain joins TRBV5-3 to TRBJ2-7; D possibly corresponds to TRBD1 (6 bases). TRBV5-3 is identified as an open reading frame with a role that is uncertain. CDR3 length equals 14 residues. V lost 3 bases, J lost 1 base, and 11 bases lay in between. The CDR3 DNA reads TGTGCCAGAAGCTACAGGGTTAAATCCTACGAGCAGTACTTC. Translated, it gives CARSYRVKSYEQYF.

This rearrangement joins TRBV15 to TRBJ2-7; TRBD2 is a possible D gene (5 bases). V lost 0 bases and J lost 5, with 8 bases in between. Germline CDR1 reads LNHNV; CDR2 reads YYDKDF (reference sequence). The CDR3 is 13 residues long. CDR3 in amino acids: CATSRDPGDEQYF. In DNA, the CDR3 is TGTGCCACCAGCAGAGACCCCGGGGACGAGCAGTACTTC.

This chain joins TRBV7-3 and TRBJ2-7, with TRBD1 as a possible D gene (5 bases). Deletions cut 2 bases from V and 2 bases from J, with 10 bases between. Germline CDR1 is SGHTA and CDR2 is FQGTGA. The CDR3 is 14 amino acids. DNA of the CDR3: TGTGCCAGCAGCTTACATCAGGGCCCCTACGAGCAGTACTTC. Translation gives CASSLHQGPYEQYF.

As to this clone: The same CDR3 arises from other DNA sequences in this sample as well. The CDR3 loop is CSASSSRAFF. As DNA, the CDR3 is TGCAGTGCCAGTTCATCGCGGGCTTTCTTT. This chain links TRBV20-1 with TRBJ1-1; D gene uncertain. The CDR3 loop spans 10 amino acids. With 6 bases removed from V and 11 bases from J, the gap between germline ends came to 13 bases. Germline assignment: CDR1 DFQATT and CDR2 SNEGSKA (reference sequence).

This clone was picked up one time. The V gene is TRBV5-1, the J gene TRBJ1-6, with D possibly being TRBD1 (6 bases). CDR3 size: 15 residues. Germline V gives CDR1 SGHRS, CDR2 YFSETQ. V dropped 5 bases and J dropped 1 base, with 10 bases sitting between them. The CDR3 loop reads CASRVQGSYNSPLHF. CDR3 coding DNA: TGCGCCAGCAGAGTACAGGGTTCCTATAATTCACCCCTCCACTTT.

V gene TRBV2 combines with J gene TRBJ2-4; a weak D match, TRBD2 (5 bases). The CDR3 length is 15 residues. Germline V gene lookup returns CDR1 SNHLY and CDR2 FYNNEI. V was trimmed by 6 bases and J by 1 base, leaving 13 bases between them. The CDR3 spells CASSLTSGAKNIQYF. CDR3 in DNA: TGTGCCAGCAGCCTAACGTCGGGGGCCAAAAACATTCAGTACTTC.

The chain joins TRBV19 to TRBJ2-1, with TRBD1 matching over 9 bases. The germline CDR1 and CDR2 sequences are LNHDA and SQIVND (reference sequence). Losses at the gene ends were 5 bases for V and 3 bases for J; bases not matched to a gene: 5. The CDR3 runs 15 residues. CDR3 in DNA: TGTGCCAGTAGTCCATGGGACAGGGTCTACAATGAGCAGTTCTTC. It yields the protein CASSPWDRVYNEQFF.

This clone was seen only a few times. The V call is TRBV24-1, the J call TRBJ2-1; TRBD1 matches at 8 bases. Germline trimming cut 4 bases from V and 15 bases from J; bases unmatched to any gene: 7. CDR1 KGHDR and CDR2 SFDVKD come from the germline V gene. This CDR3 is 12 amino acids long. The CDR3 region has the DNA TGTGCCACCAGTGACTACGACAGGGGACGGTTCTTC. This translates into CATSDYDRGRFF.

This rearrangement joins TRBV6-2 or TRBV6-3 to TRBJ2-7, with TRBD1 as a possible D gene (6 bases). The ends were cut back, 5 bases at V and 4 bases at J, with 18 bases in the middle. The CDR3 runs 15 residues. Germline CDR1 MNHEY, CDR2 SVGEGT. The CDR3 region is CASSLGAADLYEQYF. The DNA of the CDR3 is TGTGCCAGCAGTCTGGGGGCAGCTGATTTATACGAGCAGTACTTC.

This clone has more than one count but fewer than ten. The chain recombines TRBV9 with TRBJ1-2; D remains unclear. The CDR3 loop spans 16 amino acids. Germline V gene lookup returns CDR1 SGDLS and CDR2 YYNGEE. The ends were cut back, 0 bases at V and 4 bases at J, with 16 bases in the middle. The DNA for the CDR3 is TGTGCCAGCAGCGTAGATCCGGGGTCCCACAGCTATGGCTACACCTTC. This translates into CASSVDPGSHSYGYTF.

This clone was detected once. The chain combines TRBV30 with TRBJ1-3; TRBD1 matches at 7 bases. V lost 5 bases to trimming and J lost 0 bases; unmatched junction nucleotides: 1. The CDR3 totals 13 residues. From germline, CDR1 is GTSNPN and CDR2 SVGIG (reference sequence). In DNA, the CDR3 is TGTGCCTGGTACAGGGGCTCTGGAAACACCATATATTTT. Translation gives CAWYRGSGNTIYF.